This T cell receptor (beta chain) was documented in a study of blood T cell repertoires in COVID-19. Whole-study context: Samples came from the United States, Italy and Spain, spanning acute and convalescent COVID-19. Sample material is recorded as cDNA or gDNA derived from T cells, B-cell-depleted T cells, or PBMCs.

The repertoire was sequenced with immunoSEQ multiplex PCR; TCRdb's copy has only in-frame clones and lacks some. The table includes 60,000 to 100,000 clones, approximately 90% detected once. The CDR3 loop spans 15 amino acids. Trimming shortened V by 5 bases and J by 9 bases, and 17 bases separated the two germline ends. Germline CDR1 is LNHDA and CDR2 is SQIVND (reference sequence). This receptor was identified in a man aged 50 to 59 with active COVID-19. The rearrangement links TRBV19 to TRBJ1-6; a weak D match, TRBD1 (5 bases). The sequenced material came from peripheral blood. The CDR3 region is CASSPVPVGGSPLHF. The CDR3 DNA follows: TGTGCCAGTAGTCCCGTTCCAGTGGGGGGTTCACCCCTCCACTTT.